Each of the 14 T cell receptor beta chains below was sequenced from the same sample in a study of cytomegalovirus exposure and HLA in healthy donors. PCR amplification relied on 60 Vbeta primers (plus 13 Jbeta primers). Profiled with immunoSEQ multiplex PCR; TCRdb holds only in-frame clones, not every one. In the table there are approximately 190,000 clones, around 84% of which are singletons. The sample comprised PBMCs. The receptors here all came from a man aged 40-55 years in good health and CMV-seropositive.

The V gene is TRBV5-4, the J gene TRBJ1-6; no clear D. This CDR3 has 14 amino acids. V shed 7 bases and J shed 5 bases, with 13 bases lying between them. Germline-derived CDR1 and CDR2 are SGHNT and YYREEE (reference sequence). Here the CDR3 DNA reads TGTGCCAGCGCTTCAATGGAGGATAATTCACCCCTCCACTTT. This translates into CASASMEDNSPLHF.

The chain couples TRBV7-8 to TRBJ2-5; D unclear. The CDR3 is 14 residues long. Germline V lookup: CDR1 SGHVS, CDR2 FQNEAQ. Trimming removed 5 bases from V and 5 bases from J, with 15 bases in between. Here the CDR3 reads CASSPPTLYETQYF. CDR3 nucleotides: TGTGCCAGCAGCCCACCCACTCTATATGAGACCCAGTACTTC.

This chain joins TRBV5-1 and TRBJ1-4; D is ambiguous. This CDR3 has 15 residues. Trimming removed 0 bases from V and 3 bases from J, with 9 bases in between. From germline, CDR1 is SGHRS and CDR2 YFSETQ. The CDR3 bases are TGCGCCAGCAGCTTGGGGGCGACGGCTAATGAAAAACTGTTTTTT. Translation: CASSLGATANEKLFF.

The V gene is TRBV11-2, the J gene TRBJ2-3; 8 bases map to TRBD1. Per germline, CDR1 SGHAT and CDR2 FQNNGV. CDR3 length: 15 amino acids. J gave up 1 base and V 5 bases, and 5 bases lay outside the gene matches. The CDR3 region has the DNA TGTGCCAGCAGCACCCGGACAGGGCGCACAGATACGCAGTATTTT. As protein: CASSTRTGRTDTQYF.

V is TRBV6-1 and J is TRBJ2-1; 10 bases line up with TRBD2. Per the germline V gene, CDR1 is MNHNS and CDR2 is SASEGT. The length of the CDR3 is 15 residues. J lost 5 bases, V lost 6 bases, and 7 bases had no gene match. CDR3 sequence reads: CASRPGTSADNEQFF. The CDR3, as DNA: TGTGCCAGCAGGCCTGGGACTAGCGCAGACAATGAGCAGTTCTTC.

The rearrangement uses TRBV5-1 and TRBJ1-2, with 11 bases fitting TRBD1. This CDR3 is 16 amino acids long. Germline V gives CDR1 SGHRS, CDR2 YFSETQ. V was clipped by 4 bases and J by 3 bases; unmatched bases: 8. CDR3 sequence reads: CASSPGQGADHYGYTF. The CDR3, as DNA: TGCGCCAGCAGCCCCGGACAGGGGGCAGATCACTATGGCTACACCTTC.

The chain recombines TRBV7-2 with TRBJ1-2; 7 positions agree with TRBD1. Germline trimming cut 5 bases from V and 1 base from J; bases unmatched to any gene: 7. The CDR3 covers 15 residues. Germline CDR1 is SGHTA and CDR2 is FQGNSA. CDR3 residues: CASSTQTGNNYGYTF. CDR3 DNA: TGTGCCAGCAGCACCCAGACAGGGAATAACTATGGCTACACCTTC.

This chain joins TRBV19 and TRBJ2-7, with 9 nucleotides matching TRBD1. Germline trimming cut 5 bases from V and 5 bases from J; bases unmatched to any gene: 7. Germline V lookup: CDR1 LNHDA, CDR2 SQIVND (reference sequence). This CDR3 is 14 amino acids long. CDR3 protein: CASSPGTGFDEQYF. CDR3 nucleotides: TGTGCCAGTAGTCCCGGGACAGGGTTCGACGAGCAGTACTTC.

The rearrangement uses TRBV28 and TRBJ1-2, with 10 bases matching TRBD1. There are 15 residues in the CDR3. V shed 3 bases and J 7 bases; nucleotides not matched to a gene: 8. Germline CDR1 and CDR2: MDHEN and SYDVKM. CDR3 in DNA: TGTGCCAGCAGTTTTATGGGACAGGGGTTTCCTGGCTACACCTTC. This gives the protein CASSFMGQGFPGYTF.

This clone was found a few times. Other DNA sequences in the sample encode the same CDR3. The CDR3 region is CASSEGQGGGYTF. The CDR3 nucleotides read TGTGCCAGCAGTGAAGGGCAGGGAGGTGGCTACACCTTC. This chain connects TRBV6-1 to TRBJ1-2, with TRBD1 as a possible D gene (5 bases). The CDR3 is 13 amino acids. Germline V gene sequence: CDR1 MNHNS, CDR2 SASEGT. Deletions cut 1 base from V and 7 bases from J, with 10 bases between.

This rearrangement joins TRBV7-8 to TRBJ2-5; 13 bases align to TRBD2. The DNA matches TRBJ2-7 better at its end, which makes the J call doubtful. Germline values: CDR1 SGHVS, CDR2 FQNEAQ. The CDR3 covers 16 residues. The CDR3 reads CASSRGLAGDVYEQYF. The CDR3 DNA sequence: TGTGCCAGCAGCAGAGGACTAGCGGGAGATGTCTACGAGCAGTACTTC.

The J gene is TRBJ2-1, the V gene TRBV4-1, with TRBD2 identical over 10 bases. The germline CDR1 and CDR2 sequences are MGHRA and YSYEKL. CDR3 length equals 17 residues. The trim removed 2 bases at V and 0 bases at J, leaving 4 bases unmatched. The CDR3 reads CASSQLAGASSYNEQFF. CDR3 DNA: TGCGCCAGCAGCCAACTAGCGGGGGCGAGCTCCTACAATGAGCAGTTCTTC.

The chain joins TRBV5-1 to TRBJ1-5; TRBD1 is a possible D gene (5 bases). Germline V gives CDR1 SGHRS, CDR2 YFSETQ. The CDR3 sequence is 15 residues long. V lost 2 bases, J lost 2 bases, and 11 bases lay in between. Written as DNA, the CDR3 is TGCGCCAGCAGCTTCATGGGGGAGGGCAATCAGCCCCAGCATTTT. Its translation is CASSFMGEGNQPQHF.

J is TRBJ1-1 and V is TRBV6-1; 7 positions match TRBD1. Germline CDR1 reads MNHNS; CDR2 reads SASEGT. Germline trimming cut 4 bases from V and 1 base from J; bases unmatched to any gene: 0. This CDR3 comprises 13 residues. Here the CDR3 DNA reads TGTGCCAGCAGTGGACAGGGGAACACTGAAGCTTTCTTT. This sequence encodes CASSGQGNTEAFF.